The rows below give T cell receptor beta chains drawn from one sample of a study of graft-versus-host responses after intestinal transplantation. TCRdb's copy holds only in-frame clones and misses some; the assay was immunoSEQ multiplex PCR. The sample lists 15,000 to 20,000 clones, about a third occurring once. The source was alloreactive CD4+ T cells from a mixed lymphocyte reaction culture, collected before transplantation. The receptor set was obtained from a human patient who was an organ donor for intestinal transplantation. The CDR3 runs from the conserved cysteine through the conserved F or W. A D gene is named only where the DNA matches it firmly. Rows give clone size only sometimes, using once, few, many, or a class for an expanded clone.

TRBV18,TRBD1,TRBJ1-5,few,TGTGCCAGCTCTACGGACAGGAATCAGCCCCAGCATTTT,CASSTDRNQPQHF
TRBV6-1,.,TRBJ2-7,.,TGTGCCAGCAGTGAACCGGGCCGACACTACGAGCAGTACTTC,CASSEPGRHYEQYF
TRBV7-2,.,TRBJ2-5,few,TGTGCCAGCAGCTTCGGGACTCCCGGGCAGAGCCAGTACTTC,CASSFGTPGQSQYF
TRBV7-2,.,TRBJ1-1,few,TGTGCCAGCAGCTTAGTGGCGGGATCAAACACTGAAGCTTTCTTT,CASSLVAGSNTEAFF
TRBV7-7,TRBD2,TRBJ2-1,medium-sized,TGTGCCAGCAGCTTAGATCTAGCGGGTGAGCAGTTCTTC,CASSLDLAGEQFF
TRBV5-4,.,TRBJ1-4,few,TGTGCCAGCAGCTTGCGAGAAAATGAAAAACTGTTTTTT,CASSLRENEKLFF
TRBV19,TRBD1,TRBJ1-5,few,TGTGCCAGTAGTCAGACAGGGGGCAATCAGCCCCAGCATTTT,CASSQTGGNQPQHF
TRBV29-1,.,TRBJ2-1,.,TGCAGCGCCCTAACCCTCCCCTGGCGGGACTGGTACAATGAGCAGTTCTTC,CSALTLPWRDWYNEQFF
TRBV11-1,.,TRBJ1-1,.,TGTGCCAGCAGCTTATCGAACACTGAAGCTTTCTTT,CASSLSNTEAFF
TRBV6-5,.,TRBJ2-7,.,TGTGCCATCAGTGAGACTGGCTACGAGCAGTACTTC,CAISETGYEQYF
TRBV7-2,.,TRBJ1-1,.,TGTGCCAGCAGCTTAGCCCCGTTATTCCGAGCTTTCTTT,CASSLAPLFRAFF
TRBV5-1,TRBD1,TRBJ1-1,many,TGCGCCAGCAGTAGGGGGACAGGGGGAACTGAAGCTTTCTTT,CASSRGTGGTEAFF
TRBV11-2,TRBD2,TRBJ2-7,.,TGTGCCAGCAGCTCTCTAGCGGGAGTTTACGAGCAGTACTTC,CASSSLAGVYEQYF
TRBV5-1,.,TRBJ2-7,.,TGCGCCAGCAGACCGCCCGGGACTGGACCCTACGAGCAGTACTTC,CASRPPGTGPYEQYF
TRBV7-8,TRBD1,TRBJ2-1,.,TGTGCCAGCAGTCCGGGACAGGGCTACAATGAGCAGTTCTTC,CASSPGQGYNEQFF
TRBV7-9,TRBD1,TRBJ2-7,.,TGTGCCAGCAGCTTAGTAGACAGGGGATACTACGAGCAGTACTTC,CASSLVDRGYYEQYF
TRBV10-3,TRBD2,TRBJ2-7,.,TGTGCCATCAGTGATAGCGGGAGGGCGTACGAGCAGTACTTC,CAISDSGRAYEQYF
TRBV28,TRBD2,TRBJ2-5,.,TGTGCCAGCAGTCTCCCAGCGACTAGCGCGGAGACCCAGTACTTC,CASSLPATSAETQYF
TRBV19,.,TRBJ1-2,.,TGTGCCAGTAGTGCCGGACGGTACTATGGCTACACCTTC,CASSAGRYYGYTF
TRBV28,TRBD1,TRBJ1-1,medium-sized,TGTGCCAGCAGTTTCCTCGGGACAGGTCGGGAGGCTTTCTTT,CASSFLGTGREAFF
TRBV10-3,.,TRBJ1-2,medium-sized,TGTGCCATCAGTGGGACAGTGAACTATGGCTACACCTTC,CAISGTVNYGYTF
TRBV12-1,.,TRBJ2-7,.,TGTGCTTCCCCGAAAGACGCACAGGGAGGCTACGAGCAGTACTTC,CASPKDAQGGYEQYF
TRBV10-2,TRBD1,TRBJ2-4,.,TGCGCCAGCAGTGAGCAACAGGGGGTCCTGTACTTC,CASSEQQGVLYF
TRBV28,.,TRBJ1-5,.,TGTGCCAGCAGTGGGTTCGGAGGACAGCCCCAGCATTTT,CASSGFGGQPQHF
TRBV4-1,.,TRBJ2-7,few,TGCGCCAGCAGCCATGATGAGGCCACCTACGAGCAGTACTTC,CASSHDEATYEQYF
TRBV7-2,.,TRBJ2-1,.,TGTGCCAGCAGCTTACCTCTAGCCGGCTCTTTCTTC,CASSLPLAGSFF
TRBV5-1,.,TRBJ1-1,few,TGCGCCAGCAGCTTGGTTCTTGGGGGCTCTGAAGCTTTCTTT,CASSLVLGGSEAFF
TRBV5-4,.,TRBJ1-1,.,TGTGCCAGCAGCTTCGGGGCTACGCACACTGAAGCTTTCTTT,CASSFGATHTEAFF
TRBV4-3,.,TRBJ2-7,few,TGCGCCAGCAGCCCGAACCGGGACAACGGGTACTACTTCGTGGGAGAGCAGTACTTC,CASSPNRDNGYYFVGEQYF
TRBV7-9,.,TRBJ1-3,medium-sized,TGTGCCAGCAGCTTAGGCGGAAACACCATATATTTT,CASSLGGNTIYF